Listed below are T cell receptor beta chains from one sample, sequenced in a study of cytomegalovirus exposure and HLA in healthy donors. Produced via immunoSEQ multiplex PCR; TCRdb's table is partial and in-frame only. The table has approximately 150,000 clones, over 60% seen once. Sequenced material: PBMCs. The origin of the receptors is a female donor in good health and CMV-seronegative. Each CDR3 is given with its conserved first and last residue. Each record gives: clone size, V gene, J gene, D gene, CDR3 DNA, CDR3 protein. D genes are given only for firm matches. Clone sizes are given selectively: once, few, many, or a class where the clone is expanded.

abundance: -
v_gene: TRBV19
j_gene: TRBJ1-6
d_gene: -
CDR3nt: TGTGCCAGTACCGGCAGGGAAAATTCACCCCTCCACTTT
CDR3aa: CASTGRENSPLHF

abundance: -
v_gene: TRBV19
j_gene: TRBJ1-1
d_gene: -
CDR3nt: TGTGCCAGTAGTATTCCTCGAGGGGCTTTCTTT
CDR3aa: CASSIPRGAFF

abundance: few
v_gene: TRBV5-1
j_gene: TRBJ1-5
d_gene: -
CDR3nt: TGCGCCAGCAGCTTGGCCGGCGGGGAAAATCAGCCCCAGCATTTT
CDR3aa: CASSLAGGENQPQHF

abundance: -
v_gene: TRBV7-9
j_gene: TRBJ2-3
d_gene: TRBD2
CDR3nt: TGTGCCAGCAGCTTAGGGACTAGCGGGACTGGCACAGATACGCAGTATTTT
CDR3aa: CASSLGTSGTGTDTQYF

abundance: few
v_gene: TRBV4-1
j_gene: TRBJ2-1
d_gene: -
CDR3nt: TGCGCCAGCAGCCAAGAGCCAGGTGTCCAGTTCTTC
CDR3aa: CASSQEPGVQFF

abundance: once
v_gene: TRBV7-2
j_gene: TRBJ1-6
d_gene: -
CDR3nt: TGTGCCAGCACCTCCGGTGTTCATTATTCACCCCTCCACTTT
CDR3aa: CASTSGVHYSPLHF

abundance: -
v_gene: TRBV9
j_gene: TRBJ2-7
d_gene: -
CDR3nt: TGTGCCAGCAGCGTAGGAATAGGGGGGGTCATGCCTGACGAGCAGTACTTC
CDR3aa: CASSVGIGGVMPDEQYF

abundance: -
v_gene: TRBV9
j_gene: TRBJ1-1
d_gene: TRBD1
CDR3nt: TGTGCCAGCAGCGCGACGACAGGGGGCGTGGAAGCTTTCTTT
CDR3aa: CASSATTGGVEAFF

abundance: -
v_gene: TRBV19
j_gene: TRBJ2-5
d_gene: TRBD2
CDR3nt: TGTGCCAGTAGTACTGTAATAGCGGGGTCCCAAGAGACCCAGTACTTC
CDR3aa: CASSTVIAGSQETQYF

abundance: -
v_gene: TRBV5-1
j_gene: TRBJ2-7
d_gene: -
CDR3nt: TGCGCCAGCAGCTTGGCCAAGGGGGCCTACGAGCAGTACTTC
CDR3aa: CASSLAKGAYEQYF

abundance: -
v_gene: TRBV6-6
j_gene: TRBJ1-1
d_gene: -
CDR3nt: TGTGCCAGCAGTTACGGCCAGGATAAAGCTTTCTTT
CDR3aa: CASSYGQDKAFF

abundance: -
v_gene: TRBV19
j_gene: TRBJ2-1
d_gene: TRBD1
CDR3nt: TGTGCCAGTAGGTCGACAGGGAGCTACAATGAGCAGTTCTTC
CDR3aa: CASRSTGSYNEQFF

abundance: once
v_gene: TRBV10-1
j_gene: TRBJ1-1
d_gene: -
CDR3nt: TGCGCCAGCAGTGAGTCCGGGGGGGACGAAGCTTTCTTT
CDR3aa: CASSESGGDEAFF

abundance: -
v_gene: TRBV2
j_gene: TRBJ2-1
d_gene: TRBD1
CDR3nt: TGTGCCAGCGGGGGCCAGGGGGTGAATGAGCAGTTCTTC
CDR3aa: CASGGQGVNEQFF

abundance: -
v_gene: TRBV21-1
j_gene: TRBJ2-6
d_gene: -
CDR3nt: TGTGCCAGCAGCACGGAACGGGACAGGGGCCTACTCTCTGGGGCCAACGTCCTGACTTTC
CDR3aa: CASSTERDRGLLSGANVLTF

abundance: once
v_gene: TRBV6-4
j_gene: TRBJ2-2
d_gene: TRBD2
CDR3nt: TGTGCCAGCAGTGTCAGTAGTTTACTAGCGAGACCCACCGGGGAGCTGTTTTTT
CDR3aa: CASSVSSLLARPTGELFF

abundance: -
v_gene: TRBV5-8
j_gene: TRBJ2-6
d_gene: -
CDR3nt: TGTGCCAGCGTTAGAGACTCTGGGGCCAACGTCCTGACTTTC
CDR3aa: CASVRDSGANVLTF

abundance: -
v_gene: TRBV6-5
j_gene: TRBJ2-7
d_gene: -
CDR3nt: TGTGCCAGTTGCGACAGATACGAGCAGTACTTC
CDR3aa: CASCDRYEQYF

abundance: -
v_gene: TRBV5-1
j_gene: TRBJ1-1
d_gene: -
CDR3nt: TGCGCCAGCAGCCCCGGATTGGGCAACACTGAAGCTTTCTTT
CDR3aa: CASSPGLGNTEAFF

abundance: -
v_gene: TRBV9
j_gene: TRBJ1-1
d_gene: -
CDR3nt: TGTGCCAGCAGCCCTACCAGGGTGGGGACTGAAGCTTTCTTT
CDR3aa: CASSPTRVGTEAFF

abundance: -
v_gene: TRBV5-6
j_gene: TRBJ1-2
d_gene: -
CDR3nt: TGTGCCAGCAGCTTGGAGAGGATTTTTGGCTACACCTTC
CDR3aa: CASSLERIFGYTF

abundance: -
v_gene: TRBV5-4
j_gene: TRBJ2-2
d_gene: -
CDR3nt: TGTGCCAGCAGCAATACTAGGACCTCGGGCACCGGGGAGCTGTTTTTT
CDR3aa: CASSNTRTSGTGELFF

abundance: -
v_gene: TRBV19
j_gene: TRBJ1-5
d_gene: -
CDR3nt: TGTGCCAGTAGTTTTCTATCTGAATTGCAGCCCCAGCATTTT
CDR3aa: CASSFLSELQPQHF

abundance: -
v_gene: TRBV28
j_gene: TRBJ2-5
d_gene: -
CDR3nt: TGTGCCAGCAGGCCTGGGGGGTCATCGGAGACCCAGTACTTC
CDR3aa: CASRPGGSSETQYF

abundance: -
v_gene: TRBV11-2
j_gene: TRBJ1-2
d_gene: -
CDR3nt: TGTGCCAGCAGCTTAGAACCGCGACTGGCGCGGAATGGCTACACCTTC
CDR3aa: CASSLEPRLARNGYTF

abundance: -
v_gene: TRBV5-1
j_gene: TRBJ1-3
d_gene: TRBD1
CDR3nt: TGCGCCAGCAGCTGGGAACCGACAGGGCCGGGAAACACCATATATTTT
CDR3aa: CASSWEPTGPGNTIYF

abundance: -
v_gene: TRBV13
j_gene: TRBJ1-4
d_gene: TRBD1
CDR3nt: TGTGCCAGCAGTAGGGGGGGACAGGGAGAATTGGGAGAAAAACTGTTTTTT
CDR3aa: CASSRGGQGELGEKLFF

abundance: -
v_gene: TRBV6-6
j_gene: TRBJ2-1
d_gene: -
CDR3nt: TGTGCCAGCAGTTACTCCGGACAGTACAATGAGCAGTTCTTC
CDR3aa: CASSYSGQYNEQFF

abundance: -
v_gene: TRBV11-3
j_gene: TRBJ2-7
d_gene: TRBD2
CDR3nt: TGTGCCAGCAGCTTAGGACAACCGGGACTAGTGTACCACGAGCAGTACTTC
CDR3aa: CASSLGQPGLVYHEQYF

abundance: -
v_gene: TRBV6-5
j_gene: TRBJ2-1
d_gene: -
CDR3nt: TGTGCCAGCAGTTACAGAAGCGGCTCCTACAATGAGCAGTTCTTC
CDR3aa: CASSYRSGSYNEQFF

abundance: -
v_gene: TRBV29-1
j_gene: TRBJ1-1
d_gene: -
CDR3nt: TGCAGCGCCCCCTACGGTACTGAAGCTTTCTTT
CDR3aa: CSAPYGTEAFF

abundance: -
v_gene: TRBV2
j_gene: TRBJ1-1
d_gene: -
CDR3nt: TGTGCCAGCAGTAACCCACGGTTGAACACTGAAGCTTTCTTT
CDR3aa: CASSNPRLNTEAFF

abundance: -
v_gene: TRBV11-2
j_gene: TRBJ2-3
d_gene: -
CDR3nt: TGTGCCAGCATCGATAGTTGGACCAGGGGAGAGACAGATACGCAGTATTTT
CDR3aa: CASIDSWTRGETDTQYF

abundance: once
v_gene: TRBV7-9
j_gene: TRBJ1-5
d_gene: TRBD1
CDR3nt: TGTGCCAGCAGCTCAATCCGGGACAGGTCCCATCAGCCCCAGCATTTT
CDR3aa: CASSSIRDRSHQPQHF

abundance: few
v_gene: TRBV4-1
j_gene: TRBJ1-1
d_gene: -
CDR3nt: TGCGCCAGCAGCCTTGCGGGGGGCCTGAACACTGAAGCTTTCTTT
CDR3aa: CASSLAGGLNTEAFF

abundance: -
v_gene: TRBV7-2
j_gene: TRBJ2-3
d_gene: -
CDR3nt: TGTGCCAGCAGGGGGGGGCAGGGCCCTACAGATACGCAGTATTTT
CDR3aa: CASRGGQGPTDTQYF

abundance: -
v_gene: TRBV5-4
j_gene: TRBJ1-3
d_gene: -
CDR3nt: TGTGCCAGCAGCTTGGCCGGTAGCTCTGGAAACACCATATATTTT
CDR3aa: CASSLAGSSGNTIYF

abundance: -
v_gene: TRBV6-1
j_gene: TRBJ2-1
d_gene: TRBD2
CDR3nt: TGTGCCAGCAGTGACGGACTAGCGGGAGGTGGTGAGCAGTTCTTC
CDR3aa: CASSDGLAGGGEQFF

abundance: once
v_gene: TRBV18
j_gene: TRBJ2-7
d_gene: TRBD1
CDR3nt: TGTGCCAGCTCACCACCGGGGACAGCTCTCTCCTACGAGCAGTACTTC
CDR3aa: CASSPPGTALSYEQYF

abundance: -
v_gene: TRBV7-8
j_gene: TRBJ2-1
d_gene: TRBD2
CDR3nt: TGTGCCAGCAGCTTCCCGGGACTAGCGGGAGGAAGGTACAATGAGCAGTTCTTC
CDR3aa: CASSFPGLAGGRYNEQFF

abundance: few
v_gene: TRBV13
j_gene: TRBJ1-1
d_gene: -
CDR3nt: TGTGCCAGCAGCTTAGCCGGTCCGAACACTGAAGCTTTCTTT
CDR3aa: CASSLAGPNTEAFF

abundance: -
v_gene: TRBV7-6
j_gene: TRBJ2-7
d_gene: -
CDR3nt: TGTGCCAGCAGCCCCAGCTCGACTCCCTTCTACGAGCAGTACTTC
CDR3aa: CASSPSSTPFYEQYF

abundance: -
v_gene: TRBV5-6
j_gene: TRBJ1-1
d_gene: TRBD1
CDR3nt: TGTGCCAGCAGCTCGGAGTATGGACAGGGTGAAGCTTTCTTT
CDR3aa: CASSSEYGQGEAFF

abundance: once
v_gene: TRBV19
j_gene: TRBJ2-7
d_gene: TRBD1
CDR3nt: TGTGCCAGTAGTATCCCGACAGGGGGCAAGAACGAGCAGTACTTC
CDR3aa: CASSIPTGGKNEQYF

abundance: -
v_gene: TRBV7-3
j_gene: TRBJ2-3
d_gene: TRBD2
CDR3nt: TGTGCCAGCAGCTCGAGGGGCGGGGGGGCCGTAAATACGCAGTATTTT
CDR3aa: CASSSRGGGAVNTQYF

abundance: -
v_gene: TRBV30
j_gene: TRBJ1-1
d_gene: TRBD1
CDR3nt: TGTGCCTGGTCTAACAGGGGGAACACTGAAGCTTTCTTT
CDR3aa: CAWSNRGNTEAFF

abundance: -
v_gene: TRBV30
j_gene: TRBJ2-2
d_gene: -
CDR3nt: TGTGCCTGGAGTGTAGGCGTGTCAGGCGGGGAGCTGTTTTTT
CDR3aa: CAWSVGVSGGELFF

abundance: -
v_gene: TRBV28
j_gene: TRBJ2-7
d_gene: -
CDR3nt: TGTGCCAGCAGTTTCGCGGTGACCTGCGAGCAGTACTTC
CDR3aa: CASSFAVTCEQYF